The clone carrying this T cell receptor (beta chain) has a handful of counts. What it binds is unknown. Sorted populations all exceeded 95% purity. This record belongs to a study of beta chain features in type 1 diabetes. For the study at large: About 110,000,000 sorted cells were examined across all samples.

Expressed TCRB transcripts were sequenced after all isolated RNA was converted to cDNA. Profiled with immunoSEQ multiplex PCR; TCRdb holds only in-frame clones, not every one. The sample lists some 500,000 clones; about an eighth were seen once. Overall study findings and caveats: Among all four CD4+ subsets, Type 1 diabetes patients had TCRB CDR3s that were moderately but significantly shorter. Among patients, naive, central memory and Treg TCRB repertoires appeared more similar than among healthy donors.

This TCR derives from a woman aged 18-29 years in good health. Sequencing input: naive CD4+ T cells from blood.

Here the CDR3 DNA reads TGTGCCAGCAGTCTAGGAAAGGGCCGCTCTGGGGCCAACGTCCTGACTTTC. It specifies CASSLGKGRSGANVLTF. The gene calls are TRBV27 and TRBJ2-6; D remains unclear. This CDR3 comprises 17 residues. Germline V gene data show CDR1 as MNHEY and CDR2 as SMNVEV (reference sequence). V was trimmed by 5 bases and J by 0 bases, leaving 14 bases between them.